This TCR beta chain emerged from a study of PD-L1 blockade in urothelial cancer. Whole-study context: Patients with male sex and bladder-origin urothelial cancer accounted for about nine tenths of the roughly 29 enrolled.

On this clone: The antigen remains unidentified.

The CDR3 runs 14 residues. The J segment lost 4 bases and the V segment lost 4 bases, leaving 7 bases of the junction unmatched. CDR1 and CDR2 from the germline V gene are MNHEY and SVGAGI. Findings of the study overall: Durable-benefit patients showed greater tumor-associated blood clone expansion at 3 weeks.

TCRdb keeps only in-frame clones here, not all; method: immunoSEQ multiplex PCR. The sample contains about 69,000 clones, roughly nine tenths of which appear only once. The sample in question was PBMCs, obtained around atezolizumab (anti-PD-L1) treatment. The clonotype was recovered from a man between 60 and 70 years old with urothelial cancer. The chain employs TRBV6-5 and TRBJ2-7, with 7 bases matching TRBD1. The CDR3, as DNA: TGTGCCAGCAGTTTGGGACAGAGGGGTTACGAGCAGTACTTC. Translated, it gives CASSLGQRGYEQYF.